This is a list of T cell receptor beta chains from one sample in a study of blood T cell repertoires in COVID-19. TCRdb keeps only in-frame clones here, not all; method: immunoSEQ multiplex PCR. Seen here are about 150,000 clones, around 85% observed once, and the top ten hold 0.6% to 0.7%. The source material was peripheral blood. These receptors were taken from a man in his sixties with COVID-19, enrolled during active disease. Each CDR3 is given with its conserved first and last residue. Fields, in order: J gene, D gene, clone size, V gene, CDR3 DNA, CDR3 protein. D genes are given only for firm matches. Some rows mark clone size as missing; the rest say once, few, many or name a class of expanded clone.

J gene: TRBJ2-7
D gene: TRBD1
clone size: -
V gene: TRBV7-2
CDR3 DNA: TGTGCCAGCAGCCCCCTCTCCGGGACAGGGGCCGAGCAGTACTTC
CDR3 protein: CASSPLSGTGAEQYF

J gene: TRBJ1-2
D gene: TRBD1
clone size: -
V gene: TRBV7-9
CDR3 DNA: TGTGCCAGCAGCCCACAACAGGGGATCAGTGGCTACACCTTC
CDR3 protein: CASSPQQGISGYTF

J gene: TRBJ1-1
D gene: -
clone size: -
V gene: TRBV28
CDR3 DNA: TGTGCCAGCAGCCTATACACTGAAGCTTTCTTT
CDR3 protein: CASSLYTEAFF

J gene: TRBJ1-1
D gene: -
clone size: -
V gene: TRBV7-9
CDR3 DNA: TGTGCCAGCAGTTACAGCAACACTGAAGCTTTCTTT
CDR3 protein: CASSYSNTEAFF

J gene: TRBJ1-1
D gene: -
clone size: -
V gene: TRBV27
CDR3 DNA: TGTGCCAGCATCCCAAGAAGGGGGGGCGTCACTGAAGCTTTCTTT
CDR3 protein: CASIPRRGGVTEAFF

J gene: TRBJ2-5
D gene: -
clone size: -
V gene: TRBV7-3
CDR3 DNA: TGTGCCAGCAGTTATCAGGGTGAACAAGAGACCCAGTACTTC
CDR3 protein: CASSYQGEQETQYF

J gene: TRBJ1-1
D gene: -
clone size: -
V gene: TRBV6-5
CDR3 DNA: TGTGCCAGCAGTTACTCGAACTCTCCGGGAACTGAAGCTTTCTTT
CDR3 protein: CASSYSNSPGTEAFF

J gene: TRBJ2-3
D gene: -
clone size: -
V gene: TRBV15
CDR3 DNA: TGTGCCACCAGAACTAACGGAGATACGCAGTATTTT
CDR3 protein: CATRTNGDTQYF

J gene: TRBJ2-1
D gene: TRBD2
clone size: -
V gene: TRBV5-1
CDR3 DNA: TGCGCCAGCAGCCTTCGAGCAGCGGGGGCGGTGGGTGAGCAGTTCTTC
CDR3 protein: CASSLRAAGAVGEQFF

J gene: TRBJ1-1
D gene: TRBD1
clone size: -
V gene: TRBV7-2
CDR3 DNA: TGTGCCAGCAGTTCCCGGACAGGGGGAACTGAAGCTTTCTTT
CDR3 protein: CASSSRTGGTEAFF

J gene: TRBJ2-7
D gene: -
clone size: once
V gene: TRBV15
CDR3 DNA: TGTGCCACCAGCAGGGACACCGCCTACGAGCAGTACTTC
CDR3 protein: CATSRDTAYEQYF

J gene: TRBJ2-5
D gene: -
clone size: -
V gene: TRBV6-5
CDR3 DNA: TGTGCCAGCAGTTACATGGGAGACCAAGAGACCCAGTACTTC
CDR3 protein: CASSYMGDQETQYF

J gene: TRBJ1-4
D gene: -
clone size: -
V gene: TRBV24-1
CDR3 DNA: TGTGCCACCAGTGACAGCAGACAGTTGGGCGAAAAACTGTTTTTT
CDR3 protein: CATSDSRQLGEKLFF

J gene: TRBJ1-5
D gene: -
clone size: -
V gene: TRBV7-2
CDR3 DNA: TGTGCCAGCAGCTTAGGGATGAGGCAGCCCCAGCATTTT
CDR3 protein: CASSLGMRQPQHF

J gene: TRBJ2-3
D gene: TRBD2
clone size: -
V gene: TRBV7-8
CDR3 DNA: TGTGCCAGCATACGGACTAGCTGGGCAGATACGCAGTATTTT
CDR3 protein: CASIRTSWADTQYF

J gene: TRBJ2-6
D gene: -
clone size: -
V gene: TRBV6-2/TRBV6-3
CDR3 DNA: TGTGCCAGCAGTTACTCGATGACAGGAAGGAGCTCTGGGGCCAACGTCCTGACTTTC
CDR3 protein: CASSYSMTGRSSGANVLTF

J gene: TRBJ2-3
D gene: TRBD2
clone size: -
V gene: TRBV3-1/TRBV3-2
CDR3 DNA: TGTGCCAGCAGCCAAGGTCTAGCGGGGCTTCGGGGGGATACGCAGTATTTT
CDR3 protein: CASSQGLAGLRGDTQYF

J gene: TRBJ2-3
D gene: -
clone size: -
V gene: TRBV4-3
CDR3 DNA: TGCGCCAGCAGCCAAGAGGTCCTAGATGCAGATACGCAGTATTTT
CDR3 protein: CASSQEVLDADTQYF

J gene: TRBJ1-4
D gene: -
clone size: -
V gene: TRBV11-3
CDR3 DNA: TGTGCCAGCAGCCAAACAGGGACTAATGAAAAACTGTTTTTT
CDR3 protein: CASSQTGTNEKLFF

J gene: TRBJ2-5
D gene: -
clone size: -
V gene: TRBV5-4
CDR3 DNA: TGTGCCAGCAGCAGGACAGTATACCAAGAGACCCAGTACTTC
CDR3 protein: CASSRTVYQETQYF

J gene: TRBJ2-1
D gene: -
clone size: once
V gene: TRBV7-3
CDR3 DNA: TGTGCCAGCAGCTTAAGTGGACAGAACAATGAGCAGTTCTTC
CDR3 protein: CASSLSGQNNEQFF

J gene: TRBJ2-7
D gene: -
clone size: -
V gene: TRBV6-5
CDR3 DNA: TGTGCCAGCAGGGCGCAACAGGTAACCTACGAGCAGTACTTC
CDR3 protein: CASRAQQVTYEQYF

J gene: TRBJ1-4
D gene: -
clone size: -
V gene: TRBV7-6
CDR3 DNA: TGTGCCAGCAGGGGCCGCCAAGGTGAAAAACTGTTTTTT
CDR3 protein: CASRGRQGEKLFF

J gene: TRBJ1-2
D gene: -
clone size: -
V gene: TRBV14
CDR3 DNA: TGTGCCAGCAGCCAAGGAACGGACACCTATGGCTACACCTTC
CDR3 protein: CASSQGTDTYGYTF

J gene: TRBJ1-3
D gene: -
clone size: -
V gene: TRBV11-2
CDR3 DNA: TGTGCCAGCAGCATCCTAGCAGGCCGGACTTTCTCTGGAAACACCATATATTTT
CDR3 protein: CASSILAGRTFSGNTIYF

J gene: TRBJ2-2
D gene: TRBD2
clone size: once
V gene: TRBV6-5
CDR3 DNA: TGTGCCAGCAGACCGGGACTAGCGGGTGGGGAGCTGTTTTTT
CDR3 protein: CASRPGLAGGELFF

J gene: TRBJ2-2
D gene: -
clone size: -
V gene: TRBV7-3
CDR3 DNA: TGTGCCAGCAGCCCCCAAGGCCCCGGACTCCCCGGGGAGCTGTTTTTT
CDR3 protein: CASSPQGPGLPGELFF

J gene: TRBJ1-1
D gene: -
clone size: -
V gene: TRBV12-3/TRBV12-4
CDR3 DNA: TGTGCCAGCAGTTTAGCCGCCGGGACTGAAGCTTTCTTT
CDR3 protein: CASSLAAGTEAFF

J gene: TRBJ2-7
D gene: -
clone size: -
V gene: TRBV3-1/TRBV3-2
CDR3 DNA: TGTGCCAGCAGCCAAGGACGGGTGGGGCCTCGCGAGCAGTACTTC
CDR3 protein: CASSQGRVGPREQYF

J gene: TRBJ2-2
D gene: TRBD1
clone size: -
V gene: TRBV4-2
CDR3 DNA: TGTGCCAGCAGCCCCCTCGACAGGGGGAACACCGGGGAGCTGTTTTTT
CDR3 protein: CASSPLDRGNTGELFF

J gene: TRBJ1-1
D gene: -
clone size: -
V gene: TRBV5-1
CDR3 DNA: TGCGCCAGCAGCCCGGTCCAGAACACTGAAGCTTTCTTT
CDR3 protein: CASSPVQNTEAFF

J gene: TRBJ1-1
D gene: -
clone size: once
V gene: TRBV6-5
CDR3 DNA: TGTGCCAGCAAAGGGACTTTGAACACTGAAGCTTTCTTT
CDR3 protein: CASKGTLNTEAFF

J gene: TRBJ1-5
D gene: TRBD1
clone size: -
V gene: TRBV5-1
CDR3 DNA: TGCGCCAGCAGCTTGAGCCGGAAGATAGGGACAGGGGGCAATCAGCCCCAGCATTTT
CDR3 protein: CASSLSRKIGTGGNQPQHF

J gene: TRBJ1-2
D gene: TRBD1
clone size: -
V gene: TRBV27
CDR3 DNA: TGTGCCAGCAGCGGATCCTCCACAGGGGGTTATGGCTACACCTTC
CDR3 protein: CASSGSSTGGYGYTF

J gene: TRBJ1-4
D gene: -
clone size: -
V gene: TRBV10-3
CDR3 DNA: TGTGCCATCAGTGAGTCGTTTCCAGGTGCAACTAATGAAAAACTGTTTTTT
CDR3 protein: CAISESFPGATNEKLFF

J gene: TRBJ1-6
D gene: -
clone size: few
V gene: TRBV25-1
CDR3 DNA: TGTGCCAGCAGTGAATATAATTCAGGGCTGGGGTCACCCCTCCACTTT
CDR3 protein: CASSEYNSGLGSPLHF

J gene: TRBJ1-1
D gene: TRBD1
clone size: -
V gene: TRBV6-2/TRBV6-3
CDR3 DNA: TGTGCCAGCAGTTACAACCCAGGGGGCAGCAGCACTGAAGCTTTCTTT
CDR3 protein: CASSYNPGGSSTEAFF

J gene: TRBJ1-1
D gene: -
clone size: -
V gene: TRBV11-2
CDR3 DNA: TGTGCCAGCAGCTTATCTCCGTCCCTCAACACTGAAGCTTTCTTT
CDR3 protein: CASSLSPSLNTEAFF